These 25 T cell receptor beta chains were sequenced from one sample in a study of blood T cell repertoires in COVID-19. Method: immunoSEQ multiplex PCR; TCRdb's copy keeps in-frame clones and lacks some. The sample yields about 200,000 clones, approximately 86% seen once. Sequenced input: PBMCs or T cells enriched from blood (not recorded which). These receptors were taken from a woman aged 25 to 39 who had been exposed to COVID-19.

The chain employs TRBV5-4 and TRBJ1-1, with 11 bases lining up with TRBD1. V trimming: 6 bases; J trimming: 2 bases; junction bases outside the gene matches: 3. Germline CDR1 reads SGHNT; CDR2 reads YYREEE (reference sequence). The CDR3 contains 14 residues. CDR3 coding DNA: TGTGCCAGCACAAGGACAGGGGGCAACACTGAAGCTTTCTTT. This sequence encodes CASTRTGGNTEAFF. The full variable domain, with the rest looked up from reference TRBV5-4 and TRBJ1-1, is ETGVTQSPTHLIKTRGQQVTLRCSSQSGHNTVSWYQQALGQGPQFIFQYYREEENGRGNFPPRFSGLQFPNYSSELNVNALELDDSALYLCASTRTGGNTEAFFGQGTRLTVV.

The chain combines TRBV19 with TRBJ1-2; TRBD1 matches at 7 bases. The CDR3 extends over 15 amino acids. Germline loops: CDR1 LNHDA, CDR2 SQIVND (reference sequence). Trimming removed 5 bases from V and 4 bases from J; junction bases left unmatched: 10. This CDR3 is CASSEGTAGSYGYTF. The DNA for the CDR3 is TGTGCCAGTAGTGAAGGGACAGCGGGCTCCTATGGCTACACCTTC.

The chain recombines TRBV10-1 with TRBJ1-6, with TRBD1 identical over 8 bases. CDR1 is WNHNN and CDR2 is SYGVQD in the germline V gene (reference sequence). With 8 bases clipped from V and 6 bases from J, the junction kept 9 bases outside the gene matches. This CDR3 comprises 15 residues. Written as DNA, the CDR3 is TGCGCCAGCTCTGGACAGGGCGTATTTAATTCACCCCTCCACTTT. Its translation: CASSGQGVFNSPLHF.

This clone was seen more than once but under ten times. CDR3: CASSLGGATNEKLFF. Here the CDR3 DNA reads TGTGCCAGCAGTTTAGGAGGGGCAACTAATGAAAAACTGTTTTTT. V usage is TRBV28 and J usage is TRBJ1-4; maybe TRBD1 (5 bases). The V end was cut by 2 bases, the J end by 0 bases, with 7 bases between. This CDR3 is 15 amino acids long. Germline V gene sequence: CDR1 MDHEN, CDR2 SYDVKM.

V gene TRBV5-1 combines with J gene TRBJ1-6; tentative D call: TRBD1 (6 bases). The CDR3 is made up of 19 amino acids. V was cut by 1 base and J by 0 bases, with 17 bases left in between. Germline V lookup: CDR1 SGHRS, CDR2 YFSETQ. The CDR3 spells CASSLNGGSDSSYNSPLHF. CDR3 nucleotide sequence: TGCGCCAGCAGCTTGAATGGGGGCAGCGATAGCTCCTATAATTCACCCCTCCACTTT.

The V call is TRBV12-3 or TRBV12-4, the J call TRBJ1-5; possible D gene TRBD1, 5 bases. Trimming removed 2 bases from V and 9 bases from J, with 11 bases in between. The CDR3 has 13 residues. The CDR3 nucleotides read TGTGCCAGCAGTTTAATCGCAGGGCGGCCCCAGCATTTT. Amino acids: CASSLIAGRPQHF.

The J gene is TRBJ2-4, the V gene TRBV2; a weak D match, TRBD2 (6 bases). The CDR3 has 13 residues. Deletions cut 6 bases from V and 0 bases from J, with 6 bases between. CDR1 is SNHLY and CDR2 is FYNNEI in the germline V gene. CDR3 bases: TGTGCCAGCAGGGGACTAGCCAAAAACATTCAGTACTTC. Encoded protein: CASRGLAKNIQYF.

This chain's CDR3 is CASSSQGAGNEKLFF. DNA of the CDR3: TGTGCCAGCAGTTCCCAGGGGGCAGGAAATGAAAAACTGTTTTTT. The J gene is TRBJ1-4, the V gene TRBV28; 8 bases match TRBD1. The germline gives CDR1 MDHEN, CDR2 SYDVKM. V trimming: 4 bases; J trimming: 5 bases; junction bases outside the gene matches: 6. This CDR3 is built from 15 residues.

The V gene is TRBV10-3, the J gene TRBJ2-3; tentative D call: TRBD1 (5 bases). Deletions cut 6 bases from V and 2 bases from J, with 18 bases between. Germline V lookup: CDR1 ENHRY, CDR2 SYGVKD. The CDR3 has 16 residues. The CDR3, as DNA: TGTGCCATCAGGGTCGGGTCAGGGCCATACACAGATACGCAGTATTTT. The encoded protein is CAIRVGSGPYTDTQYF.

This chain uses TRBV6-5 with TRBJ1-6, with 7 bases matching TRBD1. The CDR3 length is 14 residues. The germline gives CDR1 MNHEY, CDR2 SVGAGI. J was trimmed by 7 bases and V by 7 bases; bases with no gene match: 7. The CDR3 protein is CASTPGQPNSPLHF. The CDR3 DNA reads TGTGCCAGCACTCCGGGACAGCCGAATTCACCCCTCCACTTT.

The gene calls are TRBV6-5 and TRBJ1-6, with D perhaps TRBD1 (5 bases). The V end lost 0 bases, the J end lost 8 bases, and 11 bases lay between the germline ends. Germline V CDR1 and CDR2: MNHEY, SVGAGI. CDR3 length: 15 amino acids. This CDR3 reads CASSYSTRADSPLHF. DNA of the CDR3: TGTGCCAGCAGTTACTCGACCAGGGCGGATTCACCCCTCCACTTT.

The chain recombines TRBV28 with TRBJ1-4; possible D gene TRBD1, 6 bases. Trimming removed 5 bases at V and 4 bases at J, with 14 bases between. The CDR3 spans 15 residues. Germline lookup yields CDR1 MDHEN and CDR2 SYDVKM. CDR3 region: CASSTGGGGNEKLFF. The DNA of the CDR3 is TGTGCCAGCAGTACCGGGGGGGGCGGTAATGAAAAACTGTTTTTT. Combining the CDR3 with reference TRBV28 and TRBJ1-4 gives the whole variable domain DVKVTQSSRYLVKRTGEKVFLECVQDMDHENMFWYRQDPGLGLRLIYFSYDVKMKEKGDIPEGYSVSREKKERFSLILESASTNQTSMYLCASSTGGGGNEKLFFGSGTQLSVL.

This clone was detected only a few times. The chain recombines TRBV14 with TRBJ1-6, with D possibly TRBD1 on 6 matching bases. The CDR3 extends over 15 amino acids. Germline CDR1 reads SGHDN; CDR2 reads FVKESK. The ends were cut back, 1 base at V and 9 bases at J, with 13 bases in the middle. CDR3 DNA sequence: TGTGCCAGCAGCCAAGCGCACCACAGGGTTTCACCCCTCCACTTT. Residues: CASSQAHHRVSPLHF.

The V gene is TRBV29-1, the J gene TRBJ2-1; the match to TRBD2 covers 9 bases. The CDR3 runs to 13 residues. Per the germline V gene, CDR1 is SQVTM and CDR2 is ANQGSEA. V dropped 4 bases and J dropped 6; count of bases not matched to a gene: 4. CDR3 nucleotides: TGCAGCGTTGCAGCGGGGGGTTTCAATGAGCAGTTCTTC. This gives the protein CSVAAGGFNEQFF.

This clone was picked up one time. The chain carries TRBV6-6 and TRBJ2-5, with a tentative D call TRBD1 (6 bases). V was trimmed by 0 bases and J by 1 base, leaving 9 bases between them. The CDR3 consists of 15 residues. The germline V gene encodes CDR1 MNHNY and CDR2 SVGAGI (reference sequence). The CDR3 here is CASSYSDRIQETQYF. The CDR3 DNA reads TGTGCCAGCAGTTACTCCGACAGGATCCAAGAGACCCAGTACTTC.

Worth noting for this clone: Other DNA sequences in the sample encode the same CDR3. The chain couples TRBV9 to TRBJ1-3; maybe TRBD1 (6 bases). From germline, CDR1 is SGDLS and CDR2 YYNGEE. Trimming removed 0 bases at V and 0 bases at J, with 7 bases between. This CDR3 spans 15 amino acids. CDR3 sequence reads: CASSVVGGSGNTIYF. CDR3 bases: TGTGCCAGCAGCGTAGTAGGGGGCTCTGGAAACACCATATATTTT.

This chain connects TRBV9 to TRBJ1-2; 10 bases are a match to TRBD1. This CDR3 comprises 14 residues. The germline V gene encodes CDR1 SGDLS and CDR2 YYNGEE. The V segment lost 5 bases and the J segment 3 bases; nucleotides outside the gene matches: 4. CDR3 amino acids: CASRAGQGDYGYTF. CDR3 nucleotide sequence: TGTGCCAGCAGGGCCGGACAGGGGGACTATGGCTACACCTTC.

The V call is TRBV11-2, the J call TRBJ1-6, with a tentative D call TRBD1 (6 bases). V was cut by 6 bases and J by 9 bases, with 12 bases left in between. This CDR3 has 13 residues. Germline V gene sequence: CDR1 SGHAT, CDR2 FQNNGV. CDR3 DNA: TGTGCCAGCAGGGCACCCAGGGGTTCACCCCTCCACTTT. Protein sequence: CASRAPRGSPLHF.

This chain links TRBV6-5 with TRBJ2-3; 11 bases fit TRBD2. The V and J ends lost 6 bases and 3 bases, in that order; junction bases with no gene match: 5. This CDR3 has 15 residues. Germline-derived CDR1 and CDR2 are MNHEY and SVGAGI. CDR3 coding DNA: TGTGCCAGCAGCCTTAGCGGGGGGGAGACAGATACGCAGTATTTT. Translation: CASSLSGGETDTQYF.

The chain carries TRBV28 and TRBJ1-3; 7 positions agree with TRBD1. The CDR3 contains 13 residues. The J segment lost 9 bases and the V segment lost 5 bases, leaving 7 bases of the junction unmatched. Germline CDR1 and CDR2: MDHEN and SYDVKM. CDR3 region: CASSPSQGGTIYF. The CDR3, as DNA: TGTGCCAGCAGTCCGTCTCAGGGGGGCACCATATATTTT.

The V gene is TRBV27, the J gene TRBJ1-2; D uncertain. V dropped 3 bases and J dropped 4 bases, with 6 bases sitting between them. The V gene's germline CDR1 is MNHEY and CDR2 SMNVEV (reference sequence). CDR3 length: 12 residues. This CDR3 reads CASSFSGYGYTF. Written as DNA, the CDR3 is TGTGCCAGCAGTTTTTCGGGCTATGGCTACACCTTC.

The CDR3, as DNA: TGTGCCAGCAGCCAGTGGTCCGGGACAGACTATGGCTACACCTTC. Residues: CASSQWSGTDYGYTF. The chain couples TRBV13 to TRBJ1-2, with 7 bases that match TRBD1. The length of the CDR3 is 15 residues. V lost 5 bases, J lost 3 bases, and 9 bases stayed unmatched. Germline V lookup: CDR1 PRHDT, CDR2 FYEKMQ (reference sequence).

This chain uses TRBV27 with TRBJ1-1, with TRBD1 identical over 7 bases. The junction had 12 bases not matched to a gene; V was cut back by 3 bases and J by 8 bases. CDR3 length: 15 amino acids. CDR1 is MNHEY and CDR2 is SMNVEV in the germline V gene (reference sequence). This CDR3 is CASSFLGQTLTEAFF. The CDR3 coding sequence is TGTGCCAGCAGTTTTTTGGGACAGACCTTGACCGAAGCTTTCTTT.

V is TRBV7-9 and J is TRBJ1-2; D is perhaps TRBD1 (5 bases). Germline V lookup: CDR1 SEHNR, CDR2 FQNEAQ (reference sequence). V gave up 5 bases and J gave up 8 bases, with 12 bases separating them. The CDR3 has 12 residues. Here the CDR3 reads CASSPRGRGYTF. The CDR3 DNA is TGTGCCAGCAGCCCTCGGGGGAGGGGCTACACCTTC.

This chain joins TRBV3-1 (or the pseudogene TRBV3-2) and TRBJ1-1; D call uncertain. The germline V and J ends were trimmed by 9 bases and 4 bases, with 9 bases remaining between them. The length of the CDR3 is 11 residues. Germline loops: CDR1 LGHDT, CDR2 YNNKEL (reference sequence). CDR3 loop: CASERGTEAFF. For the CDR3, the DNA is TGTGCCAGTGAGAGAGGCACTGAAGCTTTCTTT.